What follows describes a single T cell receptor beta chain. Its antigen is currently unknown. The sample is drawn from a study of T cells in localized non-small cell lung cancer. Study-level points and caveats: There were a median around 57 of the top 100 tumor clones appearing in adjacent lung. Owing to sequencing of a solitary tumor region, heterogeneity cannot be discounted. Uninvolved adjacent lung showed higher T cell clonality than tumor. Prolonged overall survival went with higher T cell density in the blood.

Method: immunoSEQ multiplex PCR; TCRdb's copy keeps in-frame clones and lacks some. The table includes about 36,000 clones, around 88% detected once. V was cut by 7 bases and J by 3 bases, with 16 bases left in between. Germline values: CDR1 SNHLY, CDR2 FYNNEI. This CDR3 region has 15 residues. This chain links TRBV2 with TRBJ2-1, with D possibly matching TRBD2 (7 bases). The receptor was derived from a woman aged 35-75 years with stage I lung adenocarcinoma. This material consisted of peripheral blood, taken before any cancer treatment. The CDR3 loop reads CASKVEGGVYNEQFF. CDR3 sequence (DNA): TGTGCCAGCAAGGTGGAGGGGGGGGTCTACAATGAGCAGTTCTTC.